The clone carrying this TCR beta chain has only a few counts. Using immunoSEQ multiplex PCR, the repertoire was profiled, and TCRdb retains in-frame clones only, with some absent. The table has approximately 740,000 clones, roughly 70% seen once; the top ten hold around 1.6%. The source of the sample is a study of shared clonotypes between healthy human individuals. Donors comprised only Caucasian adults living in Nashville, Tennessee. This CDR3 has 14 residues. Trimming removed 3 bases from V and 3 bases from J; junction bases left unmatched: 1. Germline lookup yields CDR1 LNHDA and CDR2 SQIVND (reference sequence).

Sequenced material: memory CD4+ T cells sorted from blood. Documented subset: CD45RA-negative fraction. The V and J genes are TRBV19 and TRBJ2-2; the match to TRBD1 covers 7 bases. The TCR comes from a woman aged 25 to 39 in good health. The CDR3 sequence: CASSMGQYTGELFF. DNA of the CDR3: TGTGCCAGTAGTATGGGACAGTACACCGGGGAGCTGTTTTTT.